The clone carrying this TCR beta chain appeared many times. No antigen is known for it. Study-level points and caveats: Tumor Treg TCRs overlapped most with tumor naive CD4+ cells. The TCR gene usage of tumor memory CD4+ T cells clustered together with blood and lymph node memory CD4+ cells and with lymph node naive CD4+ cells.

This CDR3 region has 14 residues. V lost 4 bases, J lost 4 bases, and 8 bases lay in between. Germline CDR1 and CDR2: MNHEY and SVGAGI. CD4+CD45RO+CD25- cells were isolated as memory CD4+ T cells. Constant-region reverse primers amplified full-length variable regions, followed by semi-nested Nested Universal Primer A PCR. Each CDR3 protein is one row after TCRdb ran MiXCR on the 5' RACE reads. The table shows 55,000 to 80,000 distinct CDR3 sequences, with less than 25% occurring only once. The sequenced sample was memory CD4+ T cells sorted from a lymph node. Subset defined: memory CD4+ T cells, CD4+CD45RO+CD25-. The V gene is TRBV6-5, the J gene TRBJ2-6, with D possibly matching TRBD2 (6 bases). This TCR was sampled from a female donor with breast cancer. CDR3 region: CASSLAGGANVLTF. CDR3 DNA: TGTGCCAGCAGTTTGGCGGGAGGGGCCAACGTCCTGACTTTC.